This T cell receptor (beta chain) was found in a study of blood T cell repertoires in COVID-19 (dated by TCRdb to 2018 to 2021). Describing the broader study: Samples from collaborators originated in the United States, Italy and Spain and spanned both the acute and convalescent phases of COVID-19. A freely available public database, intended as a resource for researchers studying the immune response to SARS-CoV-2, is where the repertoires were released. Nearly every sample came with metadata listing a de-identified subject ID, COVID-19 status, age in years and sex. Where HLA class I and class II types were available, the types were taken from metadata supplied by the sample provider, not from assay-based typing. The material from the prospective study consisted of cDNA or gDNA derived from T cells, B-cell-depleted T cells, or PBMCs. Samples came from the ongoing ImmuneRACE study (first 160 participants) plus 1,254 subjects from 6 global collaborators. Subjects who had been exposed to COVID-19, were actively infected with it, or had recovered from it provided the deeply sampled blood TCRbeta repertoires that made up the dataset.

TCRbeta CDR3 regions were amplified from genomic DNA by means of the immunoSEQ Assay, a bias-controlled multiplex PCR. In the authors' own workflow: Nucleated cell counts per sample were estimated from amplification of reference gene primers within the assay. Sequence reads were collapsed and filtered to measure the absolute abundance of every unique TCRbeta CDR3 rearrangement. For each sample, productive Simpson clonality was calculated as the square root of Simpson's diversity index across productive rearrangements. TCRdb's version of the immuneACCESS table is confined to in-frame rearrangements and falls short of the full clone set. An unresolved V gene accounts for under half of the shortfall where checked; the remainder is of unknown origin. The DNA was the basis for D and trimming; V, J and clone size are from that table. The sample includes approximately 250,000 clones, with around 90% observed a single time. In total, the top ten clones hold about 0.8% of the sample.

This clone was seen a single time. The antigen it binds to is not known. Qualities for individual bases were not recorded, and no much larger clone is one base off. The CDR3 spans 13 residues, from the cysteine through the phenylalanine. Kept here is only the CDR3 DNA, which spans 39 bases and is read in frame from base 1. Trimming costs V 6 bases and J 6 bases, and their ends lie 11 bases apart. The germline V gene encodes CDR1 SNHLY and CDR2 FYNNEI. At one collaborating source in Seattle, patients were enrolled during active infection and were followed longitudinally through the course of disease. Each collaborating institution followed its own protocols to collect whole blood in K2EDTA tubes. For TCRbeta analysis, collaborator samples were shipped as frozen whole blood, as isolated PBMCs, or as DNA extracted from either sample type. Broader findings and caveats from the paper: The amount of clinical and demographic metadata varied by source and participant and was provided uncurated.

The sample consisted of peripheral blood. This receptor was obtained from a man aged 30 to 45 with COVID-19, enrolled during active disease. The V and J segments used are TRBV2 and TRBJ2-2, with the identity of the D gene unclear. CDR3 sequence: CASRSRVAGELFF. Here is the DNA: TGTGCCAGCAGGAGCCGGGTGGCCGGGGAGCTGTTTTTT.